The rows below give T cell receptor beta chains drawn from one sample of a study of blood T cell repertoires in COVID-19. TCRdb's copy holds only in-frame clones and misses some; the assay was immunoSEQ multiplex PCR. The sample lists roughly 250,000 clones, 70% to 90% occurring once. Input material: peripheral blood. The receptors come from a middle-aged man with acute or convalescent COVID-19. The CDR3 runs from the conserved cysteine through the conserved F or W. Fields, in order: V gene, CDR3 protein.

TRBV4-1	CASSQAPRAGPSQPQHF
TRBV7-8	CASSPQAGATTGELFF
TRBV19	CASSIPAGVLNTEAFF
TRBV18	CASSPPNRVSGYEQYF
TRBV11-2	CASSRTSGDYEQYF
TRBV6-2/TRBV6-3	CASSYFPMGDSVEQFF
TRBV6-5	CASSRGNTEAFF
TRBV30	CAWSVQGDTEAFF
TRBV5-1	CASSFGQGPYNEQFF
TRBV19	CASSLRRGLKETQYF
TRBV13	CASSLRGRGHEQYF
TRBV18	CASSPQGQGADTQYF
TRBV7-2	CASSLDVGALRRTKLFF
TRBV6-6	CASSFNNEKLFF
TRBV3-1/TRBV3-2	CASSQVGTSGNGEQYF
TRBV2	CASTIGQGAGELFF
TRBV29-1	CSVEGQGYTDTQYF
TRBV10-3	CAVSSGQGLGGYTF
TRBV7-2	CASSFRSNQPQHF
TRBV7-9	CASSLGAAEAFF
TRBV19	CASSVSTGPWSMYF
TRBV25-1	CASSAPGLAGGTQYF
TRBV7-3	CASSSMQGSEQYF
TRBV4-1	CASGLTDRGELVVGYTF
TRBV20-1	CSASSTEAFF
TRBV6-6	CASSYDGKNTEAFF
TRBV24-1	CATSETQGGTYSNQPQHF
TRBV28	CASYAGVYNEQFF
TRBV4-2	CASSQDRSRGDTQYF
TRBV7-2	CASSLTGQHTDTQYF
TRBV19	CASSTQGGPGELFF
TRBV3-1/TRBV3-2	CASSNTQNPYNEQFF
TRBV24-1	CATSEGGRATDTQYF
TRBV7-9	CASSLLRGIRTEAFF
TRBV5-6	CASSVGLAPYNEQFF
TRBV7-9	CASSFPTLTQGNEKLFF
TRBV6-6	CASSKRQETDTQYF
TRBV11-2	CASSLGHGSFGYTF
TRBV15	CATSPTSGPRETQYF
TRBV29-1	CSAGGGTDNSPLHF
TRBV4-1	CASSQGQGVGGETQYF
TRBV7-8	CASSLADSNNSPLHF
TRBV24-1	CATSDDRYLGYTF